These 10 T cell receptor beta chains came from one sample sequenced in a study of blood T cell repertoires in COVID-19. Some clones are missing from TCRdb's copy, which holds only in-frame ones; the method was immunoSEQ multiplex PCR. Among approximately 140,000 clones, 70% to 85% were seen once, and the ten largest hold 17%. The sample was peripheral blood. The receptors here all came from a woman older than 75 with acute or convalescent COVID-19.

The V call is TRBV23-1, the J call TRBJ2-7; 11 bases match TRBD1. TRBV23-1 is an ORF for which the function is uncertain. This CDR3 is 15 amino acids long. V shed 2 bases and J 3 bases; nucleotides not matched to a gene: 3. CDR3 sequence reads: CASSQTGTGGYEQYF. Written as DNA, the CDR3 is TGCGCCAGCAGTCAAACCGGGACAGGGGGCTACGAGCAGTACTTC.

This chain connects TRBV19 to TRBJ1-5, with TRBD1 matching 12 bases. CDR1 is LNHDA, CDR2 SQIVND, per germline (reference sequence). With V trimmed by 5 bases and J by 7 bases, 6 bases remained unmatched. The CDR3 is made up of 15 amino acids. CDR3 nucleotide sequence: TGTGCCAGTAGTTCCGGGACAGGGGGCTGGCAGCCCCAGCATTTT. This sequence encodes CASSSGTGGWQPQHF.

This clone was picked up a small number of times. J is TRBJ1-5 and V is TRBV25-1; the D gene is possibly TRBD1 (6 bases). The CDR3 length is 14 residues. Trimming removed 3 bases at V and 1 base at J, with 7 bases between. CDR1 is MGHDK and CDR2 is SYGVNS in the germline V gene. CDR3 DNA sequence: TGTGCCAGCAGTGAGGGGGCAAGCAATCAGCCCCAGCATTTT. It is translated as CASSEGASNQPQHF.

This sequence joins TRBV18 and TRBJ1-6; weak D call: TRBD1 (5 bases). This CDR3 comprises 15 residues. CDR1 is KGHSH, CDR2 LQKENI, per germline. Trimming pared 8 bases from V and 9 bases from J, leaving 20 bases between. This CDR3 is CASTDLGGSRSPLHF. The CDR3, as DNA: TGTGCCAGCACCGATTTGGGGGGGTCACGTTCACCCCTCCACTTT.

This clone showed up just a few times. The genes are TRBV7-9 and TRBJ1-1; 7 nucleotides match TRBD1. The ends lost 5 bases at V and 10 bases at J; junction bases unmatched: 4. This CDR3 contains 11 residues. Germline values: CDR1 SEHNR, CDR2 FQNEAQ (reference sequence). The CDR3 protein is CASSVDRVAFF. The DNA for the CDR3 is TGTGCCAGCAGCGTCGACAGGGTAGCTTTCTTT.

This chain's CDR3 is CASRADRFRGNTIYF. In DNA, the CDR3 is TGTGCCAGCAGGGCGGACAGATTCCGTGGAAACACCATATATTTT. The genes are TRBV6-5 and TRBJ1-3; TRBD1 might be the D (6 bases). V was shortened by 6 bases and J by 3 bases, with 15 bases between the two germline ends. The CDR3 is 15 amino acids. Germline CDR1 MNHEY, CDR2 SVGAGI.

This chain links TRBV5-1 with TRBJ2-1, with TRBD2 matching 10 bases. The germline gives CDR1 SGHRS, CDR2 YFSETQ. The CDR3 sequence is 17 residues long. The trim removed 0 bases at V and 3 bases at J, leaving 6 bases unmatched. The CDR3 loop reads CASSLGFLAGVYNEQFF. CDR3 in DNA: TGCGCCAGCAGCTTGGGTTTCCTAGCGGGAGTCTACAATGAGCAGTTCTTC.

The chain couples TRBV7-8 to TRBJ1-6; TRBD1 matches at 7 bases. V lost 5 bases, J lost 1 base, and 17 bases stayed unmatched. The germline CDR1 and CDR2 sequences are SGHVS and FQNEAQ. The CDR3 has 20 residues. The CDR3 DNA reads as TGTGCCAGCAGCGGAAAGGCCCTGACAGGGATGGGGTCCTATAATTCACCCCTCCACTTT. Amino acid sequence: CASSGKALTGMGSYNSPLHF.

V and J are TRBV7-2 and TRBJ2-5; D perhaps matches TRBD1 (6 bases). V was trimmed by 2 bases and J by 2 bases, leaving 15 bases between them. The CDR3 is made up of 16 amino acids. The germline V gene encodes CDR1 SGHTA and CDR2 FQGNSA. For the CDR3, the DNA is TGTGCCAGCAGCTTAAGCCTCCGACAGGAGCAAGAGACCCAGTACTTC. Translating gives CASSLSLRQEQETQYF.

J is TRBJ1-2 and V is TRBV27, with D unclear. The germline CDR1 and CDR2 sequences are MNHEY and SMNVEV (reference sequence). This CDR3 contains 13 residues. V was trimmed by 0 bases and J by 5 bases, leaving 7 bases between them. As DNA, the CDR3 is TGTGCCAGCAGTTTATCAGGGAGGTATGGCTACACCTTC. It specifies CASSLSGRYGYTF.